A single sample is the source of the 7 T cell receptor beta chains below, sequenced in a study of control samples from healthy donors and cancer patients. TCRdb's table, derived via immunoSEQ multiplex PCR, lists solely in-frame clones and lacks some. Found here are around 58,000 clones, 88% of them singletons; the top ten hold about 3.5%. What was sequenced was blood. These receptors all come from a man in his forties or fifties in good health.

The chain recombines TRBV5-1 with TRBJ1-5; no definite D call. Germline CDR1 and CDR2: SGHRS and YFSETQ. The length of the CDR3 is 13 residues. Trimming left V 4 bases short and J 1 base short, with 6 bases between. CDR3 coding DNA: TGCGCCAGCAGCCCGGACAGCAATCAGCCCCAGCATTTT. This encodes CASSPDSNQPQHF. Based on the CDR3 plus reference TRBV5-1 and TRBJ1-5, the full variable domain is KAGVTQTPRYLIKTRGQQVTLSCSPISGHRSVSWYQQTPGQGLQFLFEYFSETQRNKGNFPGRFSGRQFSNSRSEMNVSTLELGDSALYLCASSPDSNQPQHFGDGTRLSIL.

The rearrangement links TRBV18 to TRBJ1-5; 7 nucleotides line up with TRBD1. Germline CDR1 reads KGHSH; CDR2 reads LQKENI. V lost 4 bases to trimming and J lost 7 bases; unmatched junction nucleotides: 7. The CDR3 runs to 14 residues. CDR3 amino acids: CASSLDREGQPQHF. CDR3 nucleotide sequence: TGTGCCAGCTCACTTGACAGGGAAGGACAGCCCCAGCATTTT.

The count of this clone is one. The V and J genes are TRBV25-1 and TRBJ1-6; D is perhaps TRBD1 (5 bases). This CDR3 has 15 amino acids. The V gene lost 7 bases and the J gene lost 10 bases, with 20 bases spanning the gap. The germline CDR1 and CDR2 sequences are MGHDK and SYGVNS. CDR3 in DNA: TGTGCCAGCACCCCTGCTTGGGGGGTAGGATCACCCCTCCACTTT. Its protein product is CASTPAWGVGSPLHF.

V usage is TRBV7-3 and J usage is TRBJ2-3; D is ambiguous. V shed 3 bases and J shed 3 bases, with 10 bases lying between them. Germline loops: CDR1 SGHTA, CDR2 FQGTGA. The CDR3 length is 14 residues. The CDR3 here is CASSFKGNTDTQYF. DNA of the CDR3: TGTGCCAGCAGCTTTAAGGGAAATACAGATACGCAGTATTTT.

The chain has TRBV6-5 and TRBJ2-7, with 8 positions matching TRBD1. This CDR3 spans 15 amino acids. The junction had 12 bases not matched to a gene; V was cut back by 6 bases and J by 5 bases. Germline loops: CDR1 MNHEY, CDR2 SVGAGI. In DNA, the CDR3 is TGTGCCAGCAGCTTTGACAGGGGTTTGCTTCACGAGCAGTACTTC. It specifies CASSFDRGLLHEQYF.

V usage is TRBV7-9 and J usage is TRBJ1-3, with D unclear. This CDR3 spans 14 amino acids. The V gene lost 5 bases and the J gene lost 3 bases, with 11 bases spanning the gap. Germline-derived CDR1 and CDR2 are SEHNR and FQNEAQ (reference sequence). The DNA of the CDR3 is TGTGCCAGCAGCCGCGTCGGGTTTGGAAACACCATATATTTT. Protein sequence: CASSRVGFGNTIYF.

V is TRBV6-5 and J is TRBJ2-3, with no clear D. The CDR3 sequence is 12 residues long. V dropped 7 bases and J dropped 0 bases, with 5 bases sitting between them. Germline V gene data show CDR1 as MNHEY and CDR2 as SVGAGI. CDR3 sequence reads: CASKRSTDTQYF. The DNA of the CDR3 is TGTGCCAGCAAGCGAAGCACAGATACGCAGTATTTT.